This is a list of T cell receptor beta chains from one sample in a study of shared clonotypes between healthy human individuals. This table comes from immunoSEQ multiplex PCR, and its TCRdb copy is limited to in-frame clones, with some not included. The sample includes about 590,000 clones, over 95% of them seen just once. The sample consisted of naive CD8+ T cells sorted from blood. The receptors come from a woman in her 30s in good health. Both conserved end residues are part of each CDR3. A D gene is named only where the DNA matches it firmly. A clone size is listed for some rows: how often the clone was seen (once, few, many), or a class if it is expanded.

j_call clone_size v_call d_call cdr3_aa cdr3_nt
TRBJ2-7 . TRBV5-6 TRBD2 CASATSGSFEQYF TGTGCCAGCGCAACTAGCGGGAGTTTCGAGCAGTACTTC
TRBJ2-5 . TRBV11-2 . CASSLTTDQETQYF TGTGCCAGCAGCCTCACGACGGATCAAGAGACCCAGTACTTC
TRBJ2-2 . TRBV4-1 . CASSHPEGPQSGELFF TGCGCCAGCAGCCACCCCGAAGGCCCACAATCCGGGGAGCTGTTTTTT
TRBJ2-2 . TRBV27 . CASIGVHGELFF TGTGCCAGCATAGGGGTGCACGGGGAGCTGTTTTTT
TRBJ2-1 . TRBV7-8 TRBD2 CASSLDLLAGRSSYNEQFF TGTGCCAGCAGCTTAGATCTACTAGCGGGCCGGAGCTCCTACAATGAGCAGTTCTTC
TRBJ2-1 . TRBV7-8 TRBD2 CASSPAGGSYNEQFF TGTGCCAGCAGCCCAGCGGGGGGGTCCTACAATGAGCAGTTCTTC
TRBJ1-4 . TRBV9 . CASSVAGGNEKLFF TGTGCCAGCAGCGTAGCGGGGGGGAATGAAAAACTGTTTTTT
TRBJ1-1 . TRBV5-1 . CASSPRTGYSEAFF TGCGCCAGCAGCCCGAGAACAGGGTACTCTGAAGCTTTCTTT
TRBJ2-7 . TRBV11-2 . CASSFHRGRAEYEQYF TGTGCCAGCAGCTTTCACCGGGGAAGGGCTGAATACGAGCAGTACTTC
TRBJ2-7 once TRBV7-2 TRBD2 CASSQEAGGPYEQYF TGTGCCAGCAGCCAAGAGGCGGGAGGGCCCTACGAGCAGTACTTC
TRBJ2-1 . TRBV9 TRBD1 CASSGPGTGVGEQFF TGTGCCAGCAGCGGACCCGGGACAGGGGTCGGTGAGCAGTTCTTC
TRBJ1-2 . TRBV7-4 . CASSSRMTNGPTF TGTGCCAGCAGCTCCAGGATGACTAACGGTCCCACCTTC
TRBJ2-1 . TRBV11-2 . CASSSRPGTYNEQFF TGTGCCAGCAGCTCAAGACCGGGGACCTACAATGAGCAGTTCTTC
TRBJ2-6 . TRBV5-4 . CASSLWGSGANVLTF TGTGCCAGCAGCTTGTGGGGCTCTGGGGCCAACGTCCTGACTTTC
TRBJ2-7 . TRBV10-1 . CASSRDAGSYEQYF TGCGCCAGCAGTCGGGACGCCGGTTCCTACGAGCAGTACTTC
TRBJ2-2 once TRBV19 . CASRLRNTGELFF TGTGCCAGTAGACTTAGAAACACCGGGGAGCTGTTTTTT
TRBJ2-2 . TRBV28 TRBD2 CASSSGLAGVGGELFF TGTGCCAGCAGTAGCGGACTAGCGGGAGTTGGCGGGGAGCTGTTTTTT
TRBJ2-2 . TRBV27 TRBD2 CASSTPGTSGRRGTGELFF TGTGCCAGCAGTACCCCCGGGACTAGCGGGAGAAGGGGTACCGGGGAGCTGTTTTTT
TRBJ2-2 . TRBV27 TRBD2 CASSSTGLAGGLNTGELFF TGTGCCAGCAGTTCCACGGGACTAGCGGGAGGGTTAAACACCGGGGAGCTGTTTTTT
TRBJ1-1 . TRBV9 . CASSPLGDRSFF TGTGCCAGCAGCCCATTGGGGGACCGCAGTTTCTTT
TRBJ2-1 . TRBV4-1 TRBD2 CASSQKTSGESYNEQFF TGCGCCAGCAGCCAAAAGACTAGCGGAGAGTCCTACAATGAGCAGTTCTTC
TRBJ2-3 . TRBV5-1 TRBD2 CASSLDSPGLAGEGGYF TGCGCCAGCAGCCTCGACTCACCGGGACTAGCGGGAGAGGGTGGGTATTTT
TRBJ2-3 . TRBV30 TRBD1 CAWSVGQGTTDTQYF TGTGCCTGGAGCGTCGGACAGGGAACGACAGATACGCAGTATTTT
TRBJ1-1 . TRBV9 TRBD1 CASSSYRGTEAFF TGTGCCAGCAGCTCCTACAGGGGAACTGAAGCTTTCTTT
TRBJ1-5 . TRBV6-1 . CASSEAIGVGRAGSQPQHF TGTGCCAGCAGTGAAGCAATTGGGGTCGGCAGGGCTGGTTCTCAGCCCCAGCATTTT
TRBJ2-5 . TRBV7-9 TRBD2 CASSLGLAGSYQETQYF TGTGCCAGCAGCTTAGGACTAGCGGGTTCGTACCAAGAGACCCAGTACTTC
TRBJ2-1 . TRBV7-9 TRBD2 CASVRWEGSENEQFF TGTGCCAGCGTTAGGTGGGAGGGAAGTGAAAATGAGCAGTTCTTC
TRBJ2-1 once TRBV6-5 . CASRGLSSYNEQFF TGTGCCAGCAGGGGCCTGAGCTCCTACAATGAGCAGTTCTTC